This T cell receptor (beta chain) was captured by sequencing in a study of blood T cell repertoires in COVID-19. Study details: Samples representing acute and convalescent COVID-19 were sourced from the United States, Italy and Spain. In each case, the material was cDNA or gDNA derived from T cells, B-cell-depleted T cells, or PBMCs.

TCRdb's table, derived via immunoSEQ multiplex PCR, lists solely in-frame clones and lacks some. Among 310,000 or so clones, 86% were seen once, and the ten largest hold under 2%. The germline V gene encodes CDR1 LNHDA and CDR2 SQIVND (reference sequence). The CDR3 consists of 15 residues. Trimming removed 3 bases from V and 5 bases from J; junction bases left unmatched: 3. The sample taken for sequencing was peripheral blood. The chain couples TRBV19 to TRBJ2-5; 13 bases align to TRBD2. The source of this sequence is a woman aged 50 to 65 with acute or convalescent COVID-19. CDR3 protein: CASSMGLAGKETQYF. The CDR3, as DNA: TGTGCCAGTAGTATGGGACTAGCGGGAAAGGAGACCCAGTACTTC.